Listed below are T cell receptor beta chains from one sample, sequenced in a study of cytomegalovirus exposure and HLA in healthy donors. The method was immunoSEQ multiplex PCR; TCRdb's version includes in-frame clones alone and lacks a portion of them. The sample carries under 150,000 clones, approximately 86% recorded once. Sequencing was performed on PBMCs. These receptor sequences come from a man aged 18 to 35 in good health and CMV-seropositive. Each CDR3 is given without its conserved first and last residue.

V gene	J gene	CDR3 protein
TRBV19	TRBJ1-1	ASSPLGTAGQARGEAF
TRBV11-2	TRBJ2-1	ASSYGQGTYNEQF
TRBV6-5	TRBJ2-3	ASSYSTGSTDTQY
TRBV7-9	TRBJ2-2	ASTRRTGRNTGELF
TRBV7-9	TRBJ2-7	ASSFEGLSYEQY
TRBV15	TRBJ2-3	ATSRDASGNTDTQY
TRBV27	TRBJ1-6	ASSLTGGARNSPLH
TRBV6-1	TRBJ2-5	ASSGQIQETQY
TRBV6-1	TRBJ1-3	ASSEVPGGGVGNTIY
TRBV6-5	TRBJ2-5	ASSYTLAGAQETQY
TRBV2	TRBJ2-5	ASSEQGQETQY
TRBV5-1	TRBJ2-3	ASSLQGFRGTDTQY
TRBV4-2	TRBJ2-2	ASSQEGSRDTGELF
TRBV7-8	TRBJ1-5	ARGRGSNQPQH
TRBV7-2	TRBJ2-3	ASSLGLAGAQDTQY
TRBV15	TRBJ1-5	ATSRGYREQPQH
TRBV15	TRBJ2-7	ATGVYSGDEQY
TRBV2	TRBJ2-1	ASRGLAGGPRANEQF
TRBV7-9	TRBJ2-3	ASSLGSGLDLDTQY
TRBV18	TRBJ1-1	ASSPRGYGEAF